Listed here are 28 T cell receptor beta chains from one sample, sequenced in a study of cytomegalovirus exposure and HLA in healthy donors. The repertoire was sequenced with immunoSEQ multiplex PCR; TCRdb's copy has only in-frame clones and lacks some. The sample consists of about 79,000 clones, 80% to 95% of them appearing once. The specimen sequenced was PBMCs. The receptors shown here come from a woman between 25 and 40 years old in good health and CMV-seronegative.

The V gene is TRBV6-6, the J gene TRBJ1-4; no clear D gene. CDR1 is MNHNY and CDR2 is SVGAGI in the germline V gene (reference sequence). Trimming shortened V by 2 bases and J by 8 bases, and 12 bases separated the two germline ends. This CDR3 region has 14 residues. CDR3 amino acids: CASSYPPRGEKLFF. In nucleotides, the CDR3 is TGTGCCAGCAGTTACCCCCCGCGCGGGGAAAAACTGTTTTTT.

DNA of the CDR3: TGCGCCAGCAGCCCCATGACTAGCGGGATTCACTACGAGCAGTACTTC. This sequence encodes CASSPMTSGIHYEQYF. The chain combines TRBV4-1 with TRBJ2-7; 11 bases are a match to TRBD2. The CDR3 extends over 16 amino acids. Germline loops: CDR1 MGHRA, CDR2 YSYEKL. V was pared by 4 bases and J by 3 bases, with 8 bases of the junction left unmatched.

The chain couples TRBV7-9 to TRBJ1-4; possibly TRBD1 for D (5 bases). Germline values: CDR1 SEHNR, CDR2 FQNEAQ (reference sequence). With 4 bases removed from V and 3 bases from J, the gap between germline ends came to 12 bases. This CDR3 region has 15 residues. The CDR3 coding sequence is TGTGCCAGCAGCTCGCAGGGTCAAGCTAATGAAAAACTGTTTTTT. Protein sequence: CASSSQGQANEKLFF. The full variable domain, with the rest looked up from reference TRBV7-9 and TRBJ1-4, is DTGVSQNPRHKITKRGQNVTFRCDPISEHNRLYWYRQTLGQGPEFLTYFQNEAQLEKSRLLSDRFSAERPKGSFSTLEIQRTEQGDSAMYLCASSSQGQANEKLFFGSGTQLSVL.

The gene calls are TRBV5-1 and TRBJ1-2, with 7 bases aligning to TRBD1. The V gene end was trimmed by 5 bases and the J gene end by 4 bases; junction bases not matched to a gene: 11. The CDR3 runs 15 residues. CDR1 and CDR2 from the germline V gene are SGHRS and YFSETQ. The CDR3 nucleotides read TGCGCCAGCAGGGAACCGGGACAGCAATCCTATGGCTACACCTTC. Translated, it gives CASREPGQQSYGYTF.

This clone came up once. J is TRBJ1-1 and V is TRBV4-2; 10 nucleotides match TRBD1. CDR3 size: 15 residues. V was pared by 3 bases and J by 2 bases, with 3 bases of the junction left unmatched. Germline CDR1 LGHNA, CDR2 YNFKEQ. DNA for the CDR3: TGTGCCAGCAGCCACCGACAGGGGGCAAACACTGAAGCTTTCTTT. This sequence encodes CASSHRQGANTEAFF.

This chain connects TRBV7-9 to TRBJ1-2; D possibly corresponds to TRBD1 (5 bases). Germline CDR1 and CDR2: SEHNR and FQNEAQ (reference sequence). V was clipped by 6 bases and J by 4 bases, with 21 bases between them. CDR3 size: 16 residues. The CDR3 here is CASSPSLRVRAYGYTF. CDR3 in DNA: TGTGCCAGCAGTCCGTCGTTACGGGTCAGGGCCTATGGCTACACCTTC.

The rearrangement joins TRBV10-1 to TRBJ2-1; tentatively, D is TRBD2 (6 bases). V lost 0 bases and J lost 4, with 13 bases in between. Germline CDR1 reads WNHNN; CDR2 reads SYGVQD (reference sequence). This CDR3 has 16 residues. CDR3 coding DNA: TGCGCCAGCAGTGAGTCGATTCAGCGGGCTTACAATGAGCAGTTCTTC. Its translation: CASSESIQRAYNEQFF.

The rearrangement joins TRBV4-2 to TRBJ2-3; 10 nucleotides align to TRBD1. Germline values: CDR1 LGHNA, CDR2 YNFKEQ. This CDR3 comprises 14 residues. V was pared by 4 bases and J by 13 bases, with 11 bases of the junction left unmatched. The CDR3 region is CASSPAGTGAGKYF. The CDR3, as DNA: TGTGCCAGCAGCCCTGCCGGGACAGGGGCCGGCAAGTATTTT.

The chain couples TRBV4-1 to TRBJ2-2, with D tentatively TRBD2 (6 bases). V lost 0 bases to trimming and J lost 2 bases, with 10 bases between them. This CDR3 region has 16 residues. Germline values: CDR1 MGHRA, CDR2 YSYEKL. CDR3 nucleotides: TGCGCCAGCAGCCAAGAAACGGGACTCAACACCGGGGAGCTGTTTTTT. Translation: CASSQETGLNTGELFF.

On this clone: Its ends do not fully match the called genes, so a read error is possible. The CDR3 protein is CASSFEAPLDF. The CDR3 nucleotides read TGTGCCAGCAGCTTTGAAGCCCCATTGGACTTC. This chain links TRBV7-9 with TRBJ2-4, with D unresolved. The CDR3 has 11 amino acids. The germline V gene encodes CDR1 SEHNR and CDR2 FQNEAQ (reference sequence).

The sample holds a few counts of this clone. The V gene is TRBV6-5, the J gene TRBJ2-7, with TRBD2 matching over 7 bases. V gave up 2 bases and J gave up 2 bases; unmatched junction bases: 6. CDR3 size: 15 residues. In germline, CDR1 is MNHEY, CDR2 SVGAGI. CDR3 in DNA: TGTGCCAGCAGTTACAGGGAGGGAGGTACCTACGAGCAGTACTTC. It encodes CASSYREGGTYEQYF.

V gene TRBV5-8 combines with J gene TRBJ1-1; maybe TRBD1 (6 bases). V shed 2 bases and J shed 1 base, with 15 bases lying between them. The germline gives CDR1 SGHTS, CDR2 YDEGEE. The CDR3 spans 16 residues. CDR3 loop: CASSFGRGTRNTEAFF. The CDR3 nucleotides read TGTGCCAGCAGCTTTGGCAGGGGAACCCGGAACACTGAAGCTTTCTTT.

This sequence joins TRBV27 and TRBJ1-5; D is unresolved. The CDR3 has 15 residues. Trimming took 1 base from V and 0 from J, leaving 7 bases between them. Germline CDR1 and CDR2: MNHEY and SMNVEV (reference sequence). CDR3 amino acids: CASSLFAVSNQPQHF. The CDR3 DNA reads TGTGCCAGCAGTTTATTTGCGGTTAGCAATCAGCCCCAGCATTTT.

The chain employs TRBV2 and TRBJ2-1, with a possible D match to TRBD1 (6 bases). The CDR3 sequence is 14 residues long. The ends were cut back, 8 bases at V and 5 bases at J, with 16 bases in the middle. Germline loops: CDR1 SNHLY, CDR2 FYNNEI. For the CDR3, the DNA is TGTGCCAGCCGTCGGGAAACAGGGAACAATGAGCAGTTCTTC. Its protein product is CASRRETGNNEQFF. The full variable domain, in which reference TRBV2 and TRBJ2-1 provide the parts outside the CDR3, is EPEVTQTPSHQVTQMGQEVILRCVPISNHLYFYWYRQILGQKVEFLVSFYNNEISEKSEIFDDQFSVERPDGSNFTLKIRSTKLEDSAMYFCASRRETGNNEQFFGPGTRLTVL.

The rearrangement joins TRBV5-6 to TRBJ2-7; 7 positions match TRBD2. The junction had 6 bases not matched to a gene; V was cut back by 4 bases and J by 2 bases. Germline CDR1 is SGHDT and CDR2 is YYEEEE. The CDR3 is made up of 14 amino acids. Written as DNA, the CDR3 is TGTGCCAGCAGCCGGGGACTATCTACCTACGAGCAGTACTTC. This sequence encodes CASSRGLSTYEQYF.

The chain employs TRBV15 and TRBJ2-7; 7 bases match TRBD1. The CDR3 runs to 16 residues. The ends lost 2 bases at V and 0 bases at J; junction bases unmatched: 7. The germline gives CDR1 LNHNV, CDR2 YYDKDF (reference sequence). The CDR3 DNA sequence: TGTGCCACCAGCAGAAAGGGGGCTGGGAGCTCCTACGAGCAGTACTTC. It yields the protein CATSRKGAGSSYEQYF. Filled out from reference TRBV15 and TRBJ2-7, the complete variable domain reads DAMVIQNPRYQVTQFGKPVTLSCSQTLNHNVMYWYQQKSSQAPKLLFHYYDKDFNNEADTPDNFQSRRPNTSFCFLDIRSPGLGDTAMYLCATSRKGAGSSYEQYFGPGTRLTVT.

J is TRBJ2-7 and V is TRBV7-9, with D maybe TRBD2 (6 bases). The CDR3 length is 9 residues. Germline-derived CDR1 and CDR2 are SEHNR and FQNEAQ (reference sequence). The CDR3 here is CAPGDSRYF. CDR3 nucleotide sequence: TGTGCGCCGGGGGATTCCCGTTACTTC.

The J gene is TRBJ2-7, the V gene TRBV13, with 9 positions matching TRBD2. CDR3 length equals 16 residues. CDR1 is PRHDT and CDR2 is FYEKMQ in the germline V gene (reference sequence). V lost 5 bases and J lost 2; bases outside the gene matches: 10. Written as DNA, the CDR3 is TGTGCCAGCAGCGCCATAGCGGGGGCCCCCCCCTACGAGCAGTACTTC. This translates into CASSAIAGAPPYEQYF.

The chain joins TRBV7-2 to TRBJ2-7; 9 nucleotides match TRBD2. From germline, CDR1 is SGHTA and CDR2 FQGNSA. V lost 3 bases to trimming and J lost 1 base; unmatched junction nucleotides: 10. The CDR3 is made up of 17 amino acids. The CDR3 coding sequence is TGTGCCAGCAGCTTCGGATCGCGCGGGGGGGGATCCTACGAGCAGTACTTC. Translation: CASSFGSRGGGSYEQYF. Based on the CDR3 plus reference TRBV7-2 and TRBJ2-7, the full variable domain is GAGVSQSPSNKVTEKGKDVELRCDPISGHTALYWYRQSLGQGLEFLIYFQGNSAPDKSGLPSDRFSAERTGGSVSTLTIQRTQQEDSAVYLCASSFGSRGGGSYEQYFGPGTRLTVT.

The chain recombines TRBV5-4 with TRBJ2-1; 8 bases are shared with TRBD2. The length of the CDR3 is 17 residues. CDR1 is SGHNT and CDR2 is YYREEE in the germline V gene (reference sequence). V trimming: 4 bases; J trimming: 7 bases; junction bases outside the gene matches: 16. CDR3 amino acids: CASSTVIGGGSWNEQFF. The CDR3 bases are TGTGCCAGCAGCACTGTGATTGGCGGGGGGAGTTGGAATGAGCAGTTCTTC.

The CDR3, as DNA: TGTGCCAGCAGCCCGGCGGGAGGAAGGAACACTGAAGCTTTCTTT. This encodes CASSPAGGRNTEAFF. The V gene is TRBV7-3, the J gene TRBJ1-1; D uncertain. The CDR3 totals 15 residues. The V end lost 5 bases, the J end lost 1 base, and 14 bases lay between the germline ends. The germline gives CDR1 SGHTA, CDR2 FQGTGA. Full variable domain (missing parts from reference TRBV7-3 and TRBJ1-1): GAGVSQTPSNKVTEKGKYVELRCDPISGHTALYWYRQSLGQGPEFLIYFQGTGAADDSGLPNDRFFAVRPEGSVSTLKIQRTERGDSAVYLCASSPAGGRNTEAFFGQGTRLTVV.

V and J are TRBV7-2 and TRBJ2-7; the D gene is possibly TRBD2 (7 bases). The CDR3 is 14 residues long. The germline V and J ends were trimmed by 5 bases and 4 bases, with 15 bases remaining between them. The germline V gene has CDR1 SGHTA and CDR2 FQGNSA. CDR3 DNA sequence: TGTGCCAGCAGCCCAATGGGAGGGGGGTACGAGCAGTACTTC. Translating it yields CASSPMGGGYEQYF.

The rearrangement links TRBV4-3 to TRBJ2-6, with a weak D call TRBD2 (6 bases). Germline V gene data show CDR1 as LGHNA and CDR2 as YSLEER. This CDR3 contains 17 residues. Trimming pared 4 bases from V and 0 bases from J, leaving 13 bases between. This chain's CDR3 is CASSRALGGSGANVLTF. The CDR3 coding sequence is TGCGCCAGCAGCCGCGCCCTGGGGGGCTCTGGGGCCAACGTCCTGACTTTC.

The chain is built from TRBV7-7 and TRBJ1-1; D remains ambiguous. Per the germline V gene, CDR1 is SSHAT and CDR2 is FNYEAQ (reference sequence). V shed 5 bases and J shed 0 bases, with 7 bases lying between them. The CDR3 runs to 13 residues. In DNA, the CDR3 is TGTGCCAGCAGCCCAAACATGAACACTGAAGCTTTCTTT. It is translated as CASSPNMNTEAFF.

The chain carries TRBV30 and TRBJ2-7, with 9 bases that match TRBD1. The J segment lost 5 bases and the V segment lost 0 bases, leaving 5 bases of the junction unmatched. CDR3 length: 14 amino acids. In germline, CDR1 is GTSNPN, CDR2 SVGIG (reference sequence). The CDR3 loop is CAWSVGTGYHEQYF. Written as DNA, the CDR3 is TGTGCCTGGAGTGTAGGGACAGGGTACCACGAGCAGTACTTC.

The chain couples TRBV30 to TRBJ2-2, with 7 positions matching TRBD1. Germline CDR1 and CDR2: GTSNPN and SVGIG (reference sequence). V shed 2 bases and J 7 bases; nucleotides not matched to a gene: 10. The CDR3 totals 15 residues. In nucleotides, the CDR3 is TGTGCCTGGAGTACCCCCGACAGGGCGCGCGGGGAGCTGTTTTTT. Its protein is CAWSTPDRARGELFF.

CDR3 coding DNA: TGTGCCAGCTCGGAGTCTCTAGCGGGAGGGCCGTGGGAGCAGTACTTC. Translated: CASSESLAGGPWEQYF. The genes are TRBV18 and TRBJ2-7; 12 bases fit TRBD2. V lost 6 bases to trimming and J lost 7 bases; unmatched junction nucleotides: 13. Germline lookup yields CDR1 KGHSH and CDR2 LQKENI. CDR3 length: 16 residues.

V is TRBV19 and J is TRBJ2-6, with D possibly matching TRBD2 (5 bases). The germline V and J ends were trimmed by 3 bases and 0 bases, with 12 bases remaining between them. The CDR3 length is 17 residues. Looked up from germline, CDR1 is LNHDA and CDR2 is SQIVND (reference sequence). CDR3 nucleotides: TGTGCCAGTAGTATGAAGTCCAGCGGCTCTGGGGCCAACGTCCTGACTTTC. Translation: CASSMKSSGSGANVLTF.